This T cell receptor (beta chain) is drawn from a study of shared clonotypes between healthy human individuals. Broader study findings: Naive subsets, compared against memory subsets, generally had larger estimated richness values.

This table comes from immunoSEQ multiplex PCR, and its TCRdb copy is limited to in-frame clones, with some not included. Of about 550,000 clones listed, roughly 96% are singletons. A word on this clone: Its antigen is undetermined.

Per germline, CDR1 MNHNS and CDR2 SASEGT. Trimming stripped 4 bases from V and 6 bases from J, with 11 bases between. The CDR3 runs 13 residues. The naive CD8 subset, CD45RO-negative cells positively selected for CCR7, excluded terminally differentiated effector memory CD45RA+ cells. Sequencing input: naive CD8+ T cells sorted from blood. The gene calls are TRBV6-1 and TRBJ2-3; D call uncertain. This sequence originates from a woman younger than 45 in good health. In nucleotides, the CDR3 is TGTGCCAGCAGTGTTATAACCCTCGATACGCAGTATTTT. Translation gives CASSVITLDTQYF.